This TCR beta chain was sequenced for a study of blood T cell repertoires in COVID-19. Original processing notes: Amplification with reference gene primers provided the estimates of nucleated cell counts. Some clones are missing from TCRdb's copy, which holds only in-frame ones; the method was immunoSEQ multiplex PCR. V and J calls and clone size are as listed in that table; D and trimming were resolved from the DNA. The sample consists of 180,000 or so clones, roughly 79% of them appearing once. The CDR3 has 12 amino acids. V was pared by 8 bases and J by 6 bases, with 14 bases between. Per the germline V gene, CDR1 is LGHDT and CDR2 is YNNKEL (reference sequence).

The sequenced material came from peripheral blood. V gene TRBV3-1 (or the pseudogene TRBV3-2) combines with J gene TRBJ2-7; D is unresolved. The clonotype was recovered from a woman between 40 and 50 years old with COVID-19, enrolled during active disease. CDR3 sequence: CASSSSRVEQYF. The CDR3 region has the DNA TGTGCCAGCTCTTCAAGTCGCGTCGAGCAGTACTTC.